This passage covers 22 T cell receptor beta chains from one sample sequenced in a study of PD-L1 blockade in urothelial cancer. The sample's time point: pretreatment peripheral blood. TCRdb keeps only in-frame clones here, not all; method: immunoSEQ multiplex PCR. This sample has roughly 100,000 clones; about 89% occur once, and the top ten carry about 1%. The specimen comprised PBMCs, sampled around atezolizumab (anti-PD-L1) treatment. The receptors come from a woman of 80 years or more with urothelial cancer.

CDR3 amino acids: CASSIQGTPYNEQFF. The CDR3 nucleotides read TGTGCCAGTAGTATTCAGGGGACCCCCTACAATGAGCAGTTCTTC. The V call is TRBV19, the J call TRBJ2-1; possibly TRBD1 for D (6 bases). The V end was cut by 3 bases, the J end by 2 bases, with 11 bases between. Germline CDR1 and CDR2: LNHDA and SQIVND (reference sequence). The CDR3 sequence is 15 residues long.

The chain uses TRBV2 and TRBJ1-2; D gene unclear. The ends were cut back, 2 bases at V and 8 bases at J, with 12 bases in the middle. The germline V gene encodes CDR1 SNHLY and CDR2 FYNNEI. This CDR3 spans 13 amino acids. DNA of the CDR3: TGTGCCAGCAGTGAATCCTCTACCAGGGGCTACACCTTC. Translating gives CASSESSTRGYTF. The entire variable domain, with the rest obtained from reference TRBV2 and TRBJ1-2, is as follows: EPEVTQTPSHQVTQMGQEVILRCVPISNHLYFYWYRQILGQKVEFLVSFYNNEISEKSEIFDDQFSVERPDGSNFTLKIRSTKLEDSAMYFCASSESSTRGYTFGSGTRLTVV.

A word on this clone: Other DNA sequences of this sample code for an identical CDR3. This rearrangement joins TRBV19 to TRBJ1-5; D might be TRBD1 (5 bases). CDR1 and CDR2 (germline): LNHDA, SQIVND (reference sequence). This CDR3 has 14 residues. Trimming took off 3 bases at V and 2 bases at J, with 8 bases between the two ends. CDR3 nucleotides: TGTGCCAGTAGTATTTCCAGGGGCAATCAGCCCCAGCATTTT. Protein sequence: CASSISRGNQPQHF.

The chain is built from TRBV7-6 and TRBJ2-5; D is perhaps TRBD2 (6 bases). The CDR3 sequence is 18 residues long. Germline V lookup: CDR1 SGHVS, CDR2 FNYEAQ. The V end was cut by 2 bases, the J end by 2 bases, with 21 bases between. The CDR3 nucleotides read TGTGCCAGCAGCTTAACCCCCCCGGGCCCCGGGGGACAAGAGACCCAGTACTTC. This translates into CASSLTPPGPGGQETQYF.

This clone was observed once. The chain carries TRBV7-3 and TRBJ2-1; 7 bases match TRBD2. This CDR3 contains 16 residues. V shed 4 bases and J 8 bases; nucleotides not matched to a gene: 14. Per the germline V gene, CDR1 is SGHTA and CDR2 is FQGTGA. The CDR3 loop is CASSYGTNSQLDEQFF. The CDR3 DNA reads as TGTGCCAGCAGCTACGGGACTAATTCTCAATTGGATGAGCAGTTCTTC.

Only one count was recorded for this clone. For the CDR3, the DNA is TGTGCCAGCAGCCAAGAGCTCGGGGGTGGTGGGGCCAACGTCCTGACTTTC. Its protein is CASSQELGGGGANVLTF. The chain links TRBV14 to TRBJ2-6, with a weak D call TRBD2 (6 bases). Trimming removed 0 bases at V and 3 bases at J, with 12 bases between. Germline CDR1 SGHDN, CDR2 FVKESK. The CDR3 contains 17 residues.

The chain has TRBV27 and TRBJ2-5, with 11 bases aligning to TRBD2. Per germline, CDR1 MNHEY and CDR2 SMNVEV (reference sequence). The ends lost 3 bases at V and 5 bases at J; junction bases unmatched: 8. The CDR3 contains 16 residues. The CDR3 nucleotides read TGTGCCAGCAGTTTCACCCTAGCGGGAGGTAGGGAGACCCAGTACTTC. As protein: CASSFTLAGGRETQYF.

This clone was found a few times. J is TRBJ2-2 and V is TRBV25-1; weak D call: TRBD2 (5 bases). Germline loops: CDR1 MGHDK, CDR2 SYGVNS. The CDR3 spans 13 residues. V lost 11 bases and J 5 bases, leaving 15 bases between the germline ends. The CDR3 reads CALQNRETGELFF. In DNA form, the CDR3 reads TGTGCCCTACAAAATCGGGAAACCGGGGAGCTGTTTTTT.

As DNA, the CDR3 is TGTGCCAGCAGGCCTTACAGGGGGAACACTGAAGCTTTCTTT. Its translation is CASRPYRGNTEAFF. The chain recombines TRBV27 with TRBJ1-1, with TRBD1 matching 7 bases. V dropped 6 bases and J dropped 1; count of bases not matched to a gene: 5. The length of the CDR3 is 14 residues. Germline CDR1 reads MNHEY; CDR2 reads SMNVEV (reference sequence).

V usage is TRBV9 and J usage is TRBJ2-1, with 10 bases aligning to TRBD2. The CDR3 is 15 amino acids. The germline V gene has CDR1 SGDLS and CDR2 YYNGEE. V dropped 6 bases and J dropped 8; count of bases not matched to a gene: 11. The CDR3 region is CASTPSGSSFDEQFF. The CDR3, as DNA: TGTGCCAGCACCCCTAGCGGGAGCTCTTTTGATGAGCAGTTCTTC.

The J gene is TRBJ2-3, the V gene TRBV5-1; TRBD2 agrees at 9 bases. The CDR3 sequence is 16 residues long. CDR1 and CDR2 from the germline V gene are SGHRS and YFSETQ. V shed 3 bases, J shed 0 bases, and the junction held 5 bases outside the gene matches. The CDR3, as DNA: TGCGCCAGCAGCTCCCAGACTAGCGGTAGCACAGATACGCAGTATTTT. Translated: CASSSQTSGSTDTQYF.

The chain carries TRBV28 and TRBJ2-7, with D maybe TRBD1 (6 bases). The CDR3 extends over 14 amino acids. Trimming took 5 bases from V and 5 from J, leaving 16 bases between them. The V gene's germline CDR1 is MDHEN and CDR2 SYDVKM. The CDR3 nucleotides read TGTGCCAGCAGTCCCCACGGGACATCGGACGAGCAGTACTTC. Protein: CASSPHGTSDEQYF.

V usage is TRBV29-1 and J usage is TRBJ1-2; a possible D gene is TRBD1 (5 bases). Germline lookup yields CDR1 SQVTM and CDR2 ANQGSEA. V was cut by 3 bases and J by 4 bases, with 9 bases left in between. The CDR3 runs to 12 residues. CDR3 DNA: TGCAGCGTTGAGGAGGGGACCTATGGCTACACCTTC. It encodes CSVEEGTYGYTF.

This clone was seen a single time. The chain employs TRBV18 and TRBJ2-5, with D possibly matching TRBD1 (5 bases). This CDR3 comprises 12 residues. The V end lost 6 bases, the J end lost 5 bases, and 10 bases lay between the germline ends. In germline, CDR1 is KGHSH, CDR2 LQKENI. The DNA of the CDR3 is TGTGCCAGCTCGGACAATAGGGAGACCCAGTACTTC. As protein: CASSDNRETQYF.

The V gene is TRBV7-9, the J gene TRBJ2-7, with D perhaps TRBD2 (5 bases). This CDR3 contains 16 residues. Per germline, CDR1 SEHNR and CDR2 FQNEAQ (reference sequence). The ends were cut back, 3 bases at V and 0 bases at J, with 15 bases in the middle. CDR3 amino acids: CASSFLVAPGSYEQYF. The DNA of the CDR3 is TGTGCCAGCAGCTTTTTAGTAGCGCCAGGCTCCTACGAGCAGTACTTC.

The chain combines TRBV27 with TRBJ1-2; the D is unclear. Germline CDR1 and CDR2: MNHEY and SMNVEV (reference sequence). With 10 bases removed from V and 2 bases from J, the gap between germline ends came to 11 bases. The CDR3 sequence is 12 residues long. The CDR3 DNA sequence: TGTGCCACACCAACGGGGAACTATGGCTACACCTTC. The encoded protein is CATPTGNYGYTF.

V is TRBV5-1 and J is TRBJ2-3; maybe TRBD1 (6 bases). V was shortened by 4 bases and J by 5 bases, with 11 bases between the two germline ends. Germline-derived CDR1 and CDR2 are SGHRS and YFSETQ. The CDR3 runs to 13 residues. The CDR3 nucleotides read TGCGCCAGCAGCAGGCCGGGACAAGATACGCAGTATTTT. Its protein is CASSRPGQDTQYF.

The chain recombines TRBV5-4 with TRBJ1-2; 8 nucleotides line up with TRBD1. CDR3 length: 14 amino acids. Germline V gene sequence: CDR1 SGHNT, CDR2 YYREEE (reference sequence). V lost 2 bases, J lost 5 bases, and 5 bases stayed unmatched. CDR3 DNA sequence: TGTGCCAGCAGCTTTATGGGACAGGAGTATGGCTACACCTTC. It is translated as CASSFMGQEYGYTF.

The rearrangement joins TRBV6-1 to TRBJ2-3; weak D call: TRBD2 (5 bases). The CDR3 extends over 15 amino acids. V lost 1 base and J 0 bases, leaving 8 bases between the germline ends. Germline V gene sequence: CDR1 MNHNS, CDR2 SASEGT. CDR3: CASSEVSGSTDTQYF. The CDR3 DNA sequence: TGTGCCAGCAGTGAAGTAAGCGGAAGCACAGATACGCAGTATTTT.

CDR3 region: CASSPGLLRSGNTIYF. DNA of the CDR3: TGTGCCAGCTCACCAGGGCTTCTACGCTCTGGAAACACCATATATTTT. The V call is TRBV18, the J call TRBJ1-3; D uncertain. The germline CDR1 and CDR2 sequences are KGHSH and LQKENI. The CDR3 totals 16 residues. V was clipped by 2 bases and J by 0 bases, with 11 bases between them.

The chain combines TRBV30 with TRBJ1-1; D not resolved. CDR1 and CDR2 from the germline V gene are GTSNPN and SVGIG (reference sequence). This CDR3 contains 11 residues. V lost 0 bases and J lost 7, with 6 bases in between. The CDR3 region is CAWSVYSEAFF. The CDR3 coding sequence is TGTGCCTGGAGTGTATACAGTGAAGCTTTCTTT.

J is TRBJ2-3 and V is TRBV27; D not resolved. From germline, CDR1 is MNHEY and CDR2 SMNVEV (reference sequence). V lost 5 bases and J 3 bases, leaving 9 bases between the germline ends. The CDR3 has 13 amino acids. Here the CDR3 reads CASSTRLTDTQYF. In DNA, the CDR3 is TGTGCCAGCAGTACCAGACTTACAGATACGCAGTATTTT.